This is a list of T cell receptor beta chains from one sample in a study of T cells in Graves' hyperthyroidism and ophthalmopathy. TCRdb ran MiXCR on the multiplex PCR reads and lists one entry per CDR3 protein. The table shows hundreds of thousands of distinct CDR3 sequences, with roughly 24% occurring only once. The material sequenced was blood. The receptor source for this set is a woman in her 30s with Graves' ophthalmopathy. Both conserved end residues are part of each CDR3. Each record gives: CDR3 protein, CDR3 DNA, D gene, V gene, clone size, J gene. The D gene is left open where the match is weak. Clone size is not always given. Where it is, it says once, few, many or a class for expanded clones.

cdr3_aa: CASSRYSAYGYTF; cdr3_nt: TGTGCCAGCAGTCGCTACAGCGCATATGGCTACACCTTC; d_call: -; v_call: TRBV27; clone_size: many; j_call: TRBJ1-2
cdr3_aa: CASSYRDKGLAQHF; cdr3_nt: TGTGCCAGCAGTTACCGGGACAAGGGATTGGCCCAGCATTTT; d_call: -; v_call: TRBV6-5; clone_size: -; j_call: TRBJ1-5
cdr3_aa: CASSYSRGRGDQETQYF; cdr3_nt: TGTGCCAGCAGTTACTCGAGGGGCAGGGGAGACCAAGAGACCCAGTACTTC; d_call: -; v_call: TRBV6-5; clone_size: many; j_call: TRBJ2-5
cdr3_aa: CASSWSENNQPQHF; cdr3_nt: TGTGCCAGTAGTTGGTCCGAGAACAATCAGCCCCAGCATTTT; d_call: -; v_call: TRBV19; clone_size: many; j_call: TRBJ1-5
cdr3_aa: CASSPPEGVRGYTF; cdr3_nt: TGTGCCAGCAGTCCCCCCGAGGGGGTTCGGGGCTACACCTTC; d_call: -; v_call: TRBV28; clone_size: many; j_call: TRBJ1-2
cdr3_aa: CASSRQGATYDTIYF; cdr3_nt: TGTGCCAGCAGTCGACAGGGGGCTACTTATGACACCATATATTTT; d_call: TRBD1; v_call: TRBV6-1; clone_size: many; j_call: TRBJ1-3
cdr3_aa: CASSELDSGNTIYF; cdr3_nt: TGCGCCAGCAGTGAGTTGGACAGTGGAAACACCATATATTTT; d_call: -; v_call: TRBV10-2; clone_size: many; j_call: TRBJ1-3
cdr3_aa: CASSIASSGPNTGELFF; cdr3_nt: TGTGCCAGTAGTATAGCTTCTAGCGGGCCGAACACCGGGGAGCTGTTTTTT; d_call: TRBD2; v_call: TRBV19; clone_size: -; j_call: TRBJ2-2
cdr3_aa: CASSLDGPQYF; cdr3_nt: TGTGCCAGCAGTTTAGACGGACCACAGTACTTC; d_call: -; v_call: TRBV12-3/TRBV12-4; clone_size: -; j_call: TRBJ2-5
cdr3_aa: CATSRDAAGGHGYTF; cdr3_nt: TGTGCCACCAGCAGAGATGCGGCAGGGGGCCATGGCTACACCTTC; d_call: TRBD1; v_call: TRBV15; clone_size: many; j_call: TRBJ1-2
cdr3_aa: CASSPGTSGDPLYF; cdr3_nt: TGTGCTAGCAGCCCCGGGACTAGCGGGGATCCGCTATACTTC; d_call: TRBD2; v_call: TRBV7-7; clone_size: many; j_call: TRBJ2-5
cdr3_aa: CASSPAGGRQETQYF; cdr3_nt: TGTGCCAGCAGTCCCGCGGGGGGAAGACAAGAGACCCAGTACTTC; d_call: TRBD2; v_call: TRBV12-3/TRBV12-4; clone_size: -; j_call: TRBJ2-5
cdr3_aa: CASSRVGTGDGYTF; cdr3_nt: TGTGCCAGCAGTCGAGTCGGGACAGGGGATGGCTACACCTTC; d_call: TRBD1; v_call: TRBV12-3/TRBV12-4; clone_size: once; j_call: TRBJ1-2
cdr3_aa: CASSWTGTEASF; cdr3_nt: TGTGCCAGTAGTTGGACAGGCACTGAAGCTTCCTTT; d_call: TRBD1; v_call: TRBV19; clone_size: many; j_call: TRBJ1-1
cdr3_aa: CASSEGDVYGYTF; cdr3_nt: TGTGCCAGCAGTGAAGGGGATGTCTATGGCTACACCTTC; d_call: -; v_call: TRBV6-1; clone_size: -; j_call: TRBJ1-2
cdr3_aa: CSVEFGSSRSYEQYF; cdr3_nt: TGCAGCGTTGAATTCGGGAGCAGTAGATCCTACGAGCAGTACTTC; d_call: -; v_call: TRBV29-1; clone_size: -; j_call: TRBJ2-7
cdr3_aa: CASSSGGVWSPLHF; cdr3_nt: TGTGCCAGCAGTTCCGGCGGGGTTTGGTCACCCCTCCACTTT; d_call: -; v_call: TRBV28; clone_size: many; j_call: TRBJ1-6